The rows below give T cell receptor beta chains drawn from one sample of a study of persistence of HIV-infected CD4 T cells. No cognate antigen is known for these TCRs. Clones were sequenced by immunoSEQ multiplex PCR, and TCRdb holds only the in-frame ones, with some missing. The sample holds 40,000 to 45,000 clones, around 92% seen once. Specimen: CD4+ T cells sorted from PBMCs after roughly 17-hour stimulation, collected from a patient who received antiretroviral therapy. Source of these receptors: an adult man with HIV who was CMV-seropositive. Each CDR3 is given with its conserved first and last residue. The order of the fields is D gene, clone size, J gene, V gene, CDR3 DNA, CDR3 protein. D genes are given only for firm matches. A clone size is listed for some rows: how often the clone was seen (once, few, many), or a class if it is expanded.

NA,few,TRBJ2-1,TRBV6-5,TGTGCCAGCAGTTACTCGTCCCGTGGGAATGAGCAGTTCTTC,CASSYSSRGNEQFF
NA,NA,TRBJ1-5,TRBV7-2,TGTGCCAGCAGTCCTCGGATGGCTCAGCCCCAGCATTTT,CASSPRMAQPQHF
TRBD2,NA,TRBJ2-7,TRBV2,TGTGCCAGCAGTGTAGGGGCAGGGAGGGGAGAGCAGTACTTC,CASSVGAGRGEQYF
NA,NA,TRBJ2-7,TRBV6-5,TGTGCCAGCAGCGTAGAGGGCGACCTCTCCTACGAGCAGTACTTC,CASSVEGDLSYEQYF
TRBD1,once,TRBJ2-1,TRBV12-5,TGTGCTAGTGGTCCTGGGACAGAGTACAATGAGCAGTTCTTC,CASGPGTEYNEQFF
NA,NA,TRBJ1-6,TRBV7-3,TGTGCCAGCAGCTTAGGGGGCGTTAATTCACCCCTCCACTTT,CASSLGGVNSPLHF
TRBD1,NA,TRBJ1-5,TRBV6-5,TGTGCCAGCACCATGACAGGGCCCGATCAGCCCCAGCATTTT,CASTMTGPDQPQHF
TRBD1,NA,TRBJ1-4,TRBV28,TGTGCCAGCAGTCCACCACAGGGGGTAGAAGAAAAACTGTTTTTT,CASSPPQGVEEKLFF
NA,NA,TRBJ1-3,TRBV12-2,TGTGCAAGTCGCTTAGCGACAGGGGCAAACACCATATATTTT,CASRLATGANTIYF
NA,NA,TRBJ1-2,TRBV3-1/TRBV3-2,TGTGCCAGCACCCCGATGCTGACGGATAACTATGGCTACACCTTC,CASTPMLTDNYGYTF
TRBD1,NA,TRBJ2-3,TRBV18,TGTGCCAGCTCACCACGAGTCCCGCGGACAGGGTCTAGCACAGATACGCAGTATTTT,CASSPRVPRTGSSTDTQYF
TRBD2,NA,TRBJ2-3,TRBV5-1,TGCGCCAGCAGCCCCCCACTAGCGGGGGGGCGAGATACGCAGTATTTT,CASSPPLAGGRDTQYF
TRBD1,NA,TRBJ1-1,TRBV3-1/TRBV3-2,TGTGCCAGCAGCCCCCGGACAGGGACTGAAGCTTTCTTT,CASSPRTGTEAFF
NA,NA,TRBJ1-6,TRBV6-1,TGTGCCAGCAGTGAGGAAGGGAGCTCCTATAATTCACCCCTCCACTTT,CASSEEGSSYNSPLHF
NA,NA,TRBJ2-3,TRBV11-2,TGTGCCAGCAGCTTAGCCCCGGGGGGCAGGGCAGATACGCAGTATTTT,CASSLAPGGRADTQYF
TRBD1,few,TRBJ1-3,TRBV9,TGTGCCAGCAGCGCTCTACAGGGGGAGAACACCATATATTTT,CASSALQGENTIYF
NA,NA,TRBJ2-3,TRBV18,TGTGCCAGCTCACTCCGACAACGAACCAGCACAGATACGCAGTATTTT,CASSLRQRTSTDTQYF
NA,NA,TRBJ2-7,TRBV12-3/TRBV12-4,TGTGCCAGCAGTTTTAGGTTGGGCTACGAGCAGTACTTC,CASSFRLGYEQYF
TRBD1,NA,TRBJ2-4,TRBV28,TGTGCCAGCACTCCCCCAGGGGGCAGGTCCAAAAACATTCAGTACTTC,CASTPPGGRSKNIQYF
NA,NA,TRBJ2-2,TRBV12-5,TGTGCTAGTCACAGGTCGCCCGGGGAGCTGTTTTTT,CASHRSPGELFF
NA,NA,TRBJ1-2,TRBV2,TGTGCCAGCCTACCTGGGACGGGATTCTATGGCTACACCTTC,CASLPGTGFYGYTF
TRBD2,NA,TRBJ2-7,TRBV6-5,TGTGCCACCCACCCCTTAGCGGGTTACGAGCAGTACTTC,CATHPLAGYEQYF
NA,NA,TRBJ1-2,TRBV25-1,TGTGCCAGCAGTGACCCATCCGGGACGCAGTATGGCTACACCTTC,CASSDPSGTQYGYTF
NA,NA,TRBJ1-2,TRBV2,TGTGCCAGCACCCTCGGGGGGCGCGAGATGGGCTACACCTTC,CASTLGGREMGYTF
NA,NA,TRBJ2-6,TRBV2,TGTGCCAGCAGTGCTACAGCGGCTGGGGCCAACGTCCTGACTTTC,CASSATAAGANVLTF
NA,NA,TRBJ1-4,TRBV5-8,TGTGCCAGCAGCATCCGAGCAACTAATGAAAAACTGTTTTTT,CASSIRATNEKLFF
TRBD2,NA,TRBJ2-1,TRBV2,TGTGCCAGCAGAAGAACCGGGACTAGTAACCAAGGCGGGTTCTTC,CASRRTGTSNQGGFF
NA,NA,TRBJ2-7,TRBV3-1/TRBV3-2,TGTGCCAGCAGCCAATGGGACGAGCAGTACTTC,CASSQWDEQYF
TRBD1,once,TRBJ2-2,TRBV5-1,TGCGCCAGCAAAATAACGGGACAGGGGCCCGGGGAGCTGTTTTTT,CASKITGQGPGELFF
TRBD1,NA,TRBJ1-4,TRBV16,TGTGCCAGCAGTCTCGACAGGGCGGCTGAAAAACTGTTTTTT,CASSLDRAAEKLFF
TRBD2,NA,TRBJ2-3,TRBV7-8,TGTGCCAGCAGCAAGGGACTAGCGGGGGGGCACGGGGATACGCAGTATTTT,CASSKGLAGGHGDTQYF
NA,NA,TRBJ2-7,TRBV18,TGTGCCAGCTCACCCAGCCCATGGCCCCAAGACAGAAGCTCCTACGAGCAGTACTTC,CASSPSPWPQDRSSYEQYF
NA,NA,TRBJ2-3,TRBV11-1,TGTGCCAGCAGCTCCAGGAGGGGCCCAGATACGCAGTATTTT,CASSSRRGPDTQYF
TRBD1,once,TRBJ2-2,TRBV5-1,TGCGCCAGCAGATGGGACAGCAACACCGGGGAGCTGTTTTTT,CASRWDSNTGELFF